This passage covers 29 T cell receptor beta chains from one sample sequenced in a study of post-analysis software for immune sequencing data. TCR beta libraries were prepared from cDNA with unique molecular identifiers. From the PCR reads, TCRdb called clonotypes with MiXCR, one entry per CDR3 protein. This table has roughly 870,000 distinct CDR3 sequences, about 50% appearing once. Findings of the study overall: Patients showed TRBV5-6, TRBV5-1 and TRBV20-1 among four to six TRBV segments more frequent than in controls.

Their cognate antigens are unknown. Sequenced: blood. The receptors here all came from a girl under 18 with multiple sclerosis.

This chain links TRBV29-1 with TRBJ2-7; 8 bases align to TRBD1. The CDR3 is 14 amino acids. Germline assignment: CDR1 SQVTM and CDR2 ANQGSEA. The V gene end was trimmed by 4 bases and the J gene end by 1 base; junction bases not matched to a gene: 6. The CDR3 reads CSVVGGQGSYEQYF. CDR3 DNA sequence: TGCAGCGTTGTAGGCGGACAGGGATCCTACGAGCAGTACTTC.

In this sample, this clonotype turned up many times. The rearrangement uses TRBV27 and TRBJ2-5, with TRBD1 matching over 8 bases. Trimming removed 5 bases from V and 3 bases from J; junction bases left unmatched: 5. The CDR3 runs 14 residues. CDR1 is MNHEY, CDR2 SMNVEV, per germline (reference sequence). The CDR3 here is CASSHRGSEETQYF. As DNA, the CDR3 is TGTGCCAGCAGTCACAGGGGGAGCGAAGAGACCCAGTACTTC.

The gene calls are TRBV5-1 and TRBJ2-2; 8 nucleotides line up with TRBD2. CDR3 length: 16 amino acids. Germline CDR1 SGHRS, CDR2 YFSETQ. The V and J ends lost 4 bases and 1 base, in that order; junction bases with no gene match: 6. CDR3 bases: TGCGCCAGCAGCCCATTAGCGGGGAAGAACACCGGGGAGCTGTTTTTT. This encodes CASSPLAGKNTGELFF.

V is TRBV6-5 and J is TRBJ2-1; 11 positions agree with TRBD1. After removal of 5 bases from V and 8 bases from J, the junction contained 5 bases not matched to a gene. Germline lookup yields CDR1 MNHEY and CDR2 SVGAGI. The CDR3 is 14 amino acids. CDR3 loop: CASSRTGGIYEQFF. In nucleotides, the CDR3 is TGTGCCAGCAGTCGGACAGGGGGCATCTATGAGCAGTTCTTC.

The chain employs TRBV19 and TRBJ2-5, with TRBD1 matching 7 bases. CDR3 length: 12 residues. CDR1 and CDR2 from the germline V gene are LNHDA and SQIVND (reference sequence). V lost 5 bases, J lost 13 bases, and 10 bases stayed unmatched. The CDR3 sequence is CASSLLSGGRYF. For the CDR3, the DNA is TGTGCCAGTAGTCTCCTTTCAGGGGGACGGTACTTC.

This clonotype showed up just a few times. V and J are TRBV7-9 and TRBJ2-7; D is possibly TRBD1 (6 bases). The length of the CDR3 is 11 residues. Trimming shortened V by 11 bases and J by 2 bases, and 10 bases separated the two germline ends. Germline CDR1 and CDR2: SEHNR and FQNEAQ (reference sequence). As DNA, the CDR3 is TGTGCCGCTACAGGGACCTACGAGCAGTACTTC. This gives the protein CAATGTYEQYF.

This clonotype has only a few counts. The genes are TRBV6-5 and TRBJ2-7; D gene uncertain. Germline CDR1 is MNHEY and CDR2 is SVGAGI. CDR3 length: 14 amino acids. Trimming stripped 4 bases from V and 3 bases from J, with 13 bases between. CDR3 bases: TGTGCCAGCAGTTCACGGATAGGGTACTACGAGCAGTACTTC. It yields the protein CASSSRIGYYEQYF.

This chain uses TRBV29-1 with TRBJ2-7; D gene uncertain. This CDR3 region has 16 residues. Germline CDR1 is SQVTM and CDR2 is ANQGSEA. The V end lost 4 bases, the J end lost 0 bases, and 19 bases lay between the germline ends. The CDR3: CSVGSTSGFSSYEQYF. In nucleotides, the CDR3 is TGCAGCGTTGGGTCGACCTCCGGGTTTAGCTCCTACGAGCAGTACTTC.

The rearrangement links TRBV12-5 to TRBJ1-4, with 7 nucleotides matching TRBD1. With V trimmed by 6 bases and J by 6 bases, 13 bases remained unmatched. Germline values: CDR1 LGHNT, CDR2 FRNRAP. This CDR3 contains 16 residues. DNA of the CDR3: TGTGCTAGTGGACCTCCAACAGGGGCATCGGATGAAAAACTGTTTTTT. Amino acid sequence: CASGPPTGASDEKLFF.

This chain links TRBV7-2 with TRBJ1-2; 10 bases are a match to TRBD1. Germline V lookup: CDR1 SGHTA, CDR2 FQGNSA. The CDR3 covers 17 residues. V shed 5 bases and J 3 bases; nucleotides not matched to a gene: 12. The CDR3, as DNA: TGTGCCAGCAGCCCTCGTCACCGGGACAGGGGAGACTATGGCTACACCTTC. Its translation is CASSPRHRDRGDYGYTF.

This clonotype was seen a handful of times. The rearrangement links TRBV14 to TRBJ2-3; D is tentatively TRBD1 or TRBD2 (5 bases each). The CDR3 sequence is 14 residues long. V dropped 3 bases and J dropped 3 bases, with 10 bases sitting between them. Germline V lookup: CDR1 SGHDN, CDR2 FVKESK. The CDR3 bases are TGTGCCAGCAGCCAGAGAGGGGATACAGATACGCAGTATTTT. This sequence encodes CASSQRGDTDTQYF.

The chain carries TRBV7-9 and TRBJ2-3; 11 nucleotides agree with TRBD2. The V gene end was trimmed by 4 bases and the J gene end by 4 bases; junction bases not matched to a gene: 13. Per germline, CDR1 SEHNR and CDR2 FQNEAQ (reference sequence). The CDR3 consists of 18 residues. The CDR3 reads CASSSRVLAGGRSDTQYF. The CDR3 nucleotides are TGTGCCAGCAGCTCCCGAGTTCTAGCGGGGGGCCGCTCAGATACGCAGTATTTT.

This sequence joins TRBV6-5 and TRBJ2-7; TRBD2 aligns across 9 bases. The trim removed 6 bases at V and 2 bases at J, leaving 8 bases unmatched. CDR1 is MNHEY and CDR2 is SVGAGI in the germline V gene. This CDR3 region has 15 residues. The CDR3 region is CASRHDLAGTYEQYF. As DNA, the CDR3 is TGTGCCAGCAGGCACGACCTAGCGGGAACCTACGAGCAGTACTTC.

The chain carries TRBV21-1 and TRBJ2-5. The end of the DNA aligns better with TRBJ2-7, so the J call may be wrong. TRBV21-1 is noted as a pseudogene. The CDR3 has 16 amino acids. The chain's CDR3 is CASSKGRTISSYEQYF. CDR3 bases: TGTGCCAGCAGCAAAGGAAGAACGATTTCCTCGTACGAGCAGTACTTC.

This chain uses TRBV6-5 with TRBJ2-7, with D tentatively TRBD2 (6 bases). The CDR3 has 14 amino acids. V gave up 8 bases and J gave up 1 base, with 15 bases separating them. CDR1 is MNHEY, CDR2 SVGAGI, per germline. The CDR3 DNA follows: TGTGCCAGCGCCCGTAGCGGTGGTTCCTACGAGCAGTACTTC. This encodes CASARSGGSYEQYF.

CDR3 in DNA: TGCAGTTTACCGGGACTAGAGTACCCCGAGCAGTACTTC. It codes for CSLPGLEYPEQYF. V and J are TRBV20-1 and TRBJ2-5; 8 nucleotides agree with TRBD2. The end of the DNA aligns better with TRBJ2-7, so the J call may be wrong. The CDR3 runs to 13 residues. The germline CDR1 and CDR2 sequences are DFQATT and SNEGSKA (reference sequence).

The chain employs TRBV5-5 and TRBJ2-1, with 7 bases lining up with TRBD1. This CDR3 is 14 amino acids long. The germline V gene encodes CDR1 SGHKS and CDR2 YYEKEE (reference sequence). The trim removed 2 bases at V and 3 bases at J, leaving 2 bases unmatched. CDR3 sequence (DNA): TGTGCCAGCAGCTTAACAGGGGTCTACAATGAGCAGTTCTTC. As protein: CASSLTGVYNEQFF.

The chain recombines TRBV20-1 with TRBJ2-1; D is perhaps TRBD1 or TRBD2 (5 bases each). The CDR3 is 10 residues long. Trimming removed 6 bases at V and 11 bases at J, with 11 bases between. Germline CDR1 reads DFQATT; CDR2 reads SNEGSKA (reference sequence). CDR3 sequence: CSALRGQQFF. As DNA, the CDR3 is TGCAGTGCCCTACGGGGCCAGCAGTTCTTC.

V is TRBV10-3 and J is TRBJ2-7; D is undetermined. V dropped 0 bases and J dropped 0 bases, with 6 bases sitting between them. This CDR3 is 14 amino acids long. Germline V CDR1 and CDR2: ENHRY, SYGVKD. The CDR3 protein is CAISESANSYEQYF. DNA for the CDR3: TGTGCCATCAGTGAGTCTGCCAACTCCTACGAGCAGTACTTC.

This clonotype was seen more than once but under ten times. The CDR3 sequence is CSVGLAWTDTQYF. CDR3 sequence (DNA): TGCAGCGTGGGGCTAGCTTGGACAGATACGCAGTATTTT. The chain joins TRBV29-1 to TRBJ2-3; either TRBD1 or TRBD2 may supply D (5 bases each). V was cut by 6 bases and J by 3 bases, with 13 bases left in between. Germline lookup yields CDR1 SQVTM and CDR2 ANQGSEA. The CDR3 totals 13 residues.

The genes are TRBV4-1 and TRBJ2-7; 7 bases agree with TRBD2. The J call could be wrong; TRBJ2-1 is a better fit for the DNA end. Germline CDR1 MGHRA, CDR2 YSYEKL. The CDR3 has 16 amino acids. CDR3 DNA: TGCGCCAGCAGCCGTTTTCGGGGGGATGTCCACAATGAGCAGTTCTTC. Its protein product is CASSRFRGDVHNEQFF.

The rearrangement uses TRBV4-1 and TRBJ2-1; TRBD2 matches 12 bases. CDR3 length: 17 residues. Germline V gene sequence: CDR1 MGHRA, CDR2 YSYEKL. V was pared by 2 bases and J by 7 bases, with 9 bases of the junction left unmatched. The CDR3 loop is CASSQPATSGRRNEQFF. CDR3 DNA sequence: TGCGCCAGCAGCCAACCTGCGACTAGCGGGAGAAGGAATGAGCAGTTCTTC.

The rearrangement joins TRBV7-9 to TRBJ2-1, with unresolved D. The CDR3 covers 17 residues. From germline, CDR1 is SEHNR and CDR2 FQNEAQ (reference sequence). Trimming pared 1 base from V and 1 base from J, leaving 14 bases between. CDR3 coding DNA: TGTGCCAGCAGCTTAGGGGGTTTAGCTGGATCCTACAATGAGCAGTTCTTC. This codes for CASSLGGLAGSYNEQFF.

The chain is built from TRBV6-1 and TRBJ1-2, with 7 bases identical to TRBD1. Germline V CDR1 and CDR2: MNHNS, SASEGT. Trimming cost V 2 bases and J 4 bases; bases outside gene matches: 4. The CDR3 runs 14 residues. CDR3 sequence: CASSEYGTAYGYTF. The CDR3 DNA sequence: TGTGCCAGCAGTGAATATGGGACAGCCTATGGCTACACCTTC.

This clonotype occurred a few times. Here the CDR3 reads CASSDLFSGVSSYEQYF. The CDR3 DNA reads TGTGCCAGCTCCGACCTATTTAGCGGGGTAAGCTCCTACGAGCAGTACTTC. The chain joins TRBV18 to TRBJ2-7, with 8 bases matching TRBD2. Germline loops: CDR1 KGHSH, CDR2 LQKENI. The V gene end was trimmed by 6 bases and the J gene end by 0 bases; junction bases not matched to a gene: 13. The CDR3 contains 17 residues.

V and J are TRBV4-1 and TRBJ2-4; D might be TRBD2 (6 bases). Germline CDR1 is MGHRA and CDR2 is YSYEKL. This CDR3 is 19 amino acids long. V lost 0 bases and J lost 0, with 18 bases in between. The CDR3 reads CASSQDLGLPLLAKNIQYF. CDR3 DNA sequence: TGCGCCAGCAGCCAAGATTTAGGACTACCGCTCCTAGCCAAAAACATTCAGTACTTC.

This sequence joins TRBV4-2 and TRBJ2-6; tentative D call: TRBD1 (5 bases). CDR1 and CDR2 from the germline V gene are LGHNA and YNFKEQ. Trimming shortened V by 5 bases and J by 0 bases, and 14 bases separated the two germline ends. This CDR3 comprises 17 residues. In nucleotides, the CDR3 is TGTGCCAGCAGCTTACGACAGCCTCTCTCTGGGGCCAACGTCCTGACTTTC. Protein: CASSLRQPLSGANVLTF.

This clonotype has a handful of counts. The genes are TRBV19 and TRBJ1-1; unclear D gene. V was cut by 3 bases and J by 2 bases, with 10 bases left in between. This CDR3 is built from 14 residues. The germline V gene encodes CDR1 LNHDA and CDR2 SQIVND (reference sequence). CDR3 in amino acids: CASSILGLNTEAFF. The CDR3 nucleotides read TGTGCCAGTAGTATCTTGGGTTTAAACACTGAAGCTTTCTTT.

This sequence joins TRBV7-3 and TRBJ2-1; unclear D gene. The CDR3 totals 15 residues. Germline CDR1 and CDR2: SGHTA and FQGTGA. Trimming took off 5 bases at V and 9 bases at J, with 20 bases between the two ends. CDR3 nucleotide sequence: TGTGCCAGCAGCCCACTACCCACCGCCCCTGGTGAGCAGTTCTTC. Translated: CASSPLPTAPGEQFF.